These 5 T cell receptor beta chains were all obtained from the same sample, sequenced in a study of metastatic and nonmetastatic thyroid tumors. With MiXCR, TCRdb reprocessed the PCR reads. The table shows 35,000 to 40,000 clones, with less than 20% occurring only once. Among the patients, none had received any treatment before thyroid surgery. The specimen sequenced was tumor tissue. The receptors originated from a female donor with papillary thyroid cancer or a benign thyroid nodule (not recorded which). Some clones in this sample may be carry-over from other donors' samples.

This clone occurred many times. The chain combines TRBV30 with TRBJ1-3; D remains unclear. V shed 5 bases and J shed 0 bases, with 8 bases lying between them. The CDR3 contains 13 residues. Germline V gives CDR1 GTSNPN, CDR2 SVGIG (reference sequence). DNA of the CDR3: TGTGCCTGGTCGGCAGGCTCTGGAAACACCATATATTTT. This codes for CAWSAGSGNTIYF. Full variable domain (remainder filled in from reference TRBV30 and TRBJ1-3): SQTIHQWPATLVQPVGSPLSLECTVEGTSNPNLYWYRQAAGRGLQLLFYSVGIGQISSEVPQNLSASRPQDRQFILSSKKLLLSDSGFYLCAWSAGSGNTIYFGEGSWLTVV.

This clone was seen repeatedly, ten times or more. The chain combines TRBV11-2 with TRBJ1-4; D gene unclear. The CDR3 contains 15 residues. The V end was cut by 2 bases, the J end by 0 bases, with 7 bases between. Germline V CDR1 and CDR2: SGHAT, FQNNGV. CDR3 residues: CASSLYFATNEKLFF. DNA for the CDR3: TGTGCCAGCAGCTTATATTTCGCAACTAATGAAAAACTGTTTTTT.

This clone was recorded at least ten times. V and J are TRBV9 and TRBJ1-6, with 7 bases that match TRBD1. V shed 4 bases and J 8 bases; nucleotides not matched to a gene: 6. CDR1 SGDLS and CDR2 YYNGEE come from the germline V gene. The CDR3 runs to 14 residues. The CDR3 DNA reads as TGTGCCAGCAGCCCCCGGGACAGCGATTCACCCCTCCACTTT. This encodes CASSPRDSDSPLHF.

Many counts were recorded for this clone. The chain links TRBV20-1 to TRBJ2-3, with 11 bases that match TRBD1. J was trimmed by 5 bases and V by 5 bases; bases with no gene match: 9. The V gene's germline CDR1 is DFQATT and CDR2 SNEGSKA (reference sequence). This CDR3 is built from 15 residues. The CDR3 nucleotides are TGCAGTGCTCCGATGGGACAGGGGGAAGTAGATACGCAGTATTTT. Translation gives CSAPMGQGEVDTQYF.

This clone has ten or more counts. The V call is TRBV11-2, the J call TRBJ2-2, with a tentative D call TRBD1 (5 bases). Germline V gene sequence: CDR1 SGHAT, CDR2 FQNNGV. With 4 bases removed from V and 7 bases from J, the gap between germline ends came to 22 bases. The CDR3 length is 17 residues. The CDR3 protein is CASSSSPATGRNGELFF. The CDR3, as DNA: TGTGCCAGCAGCTCATCCCCGGCTACAGGAAGGAACGGGGAGCTGTTTTTT.